The clone carrying this TCR beta chain was seen once. What it recognizes is unknown. The sample belongs to a study of T cell responses to AZD1222 COVID-19 vaccine. Study-level results: Clonal diversity was possibly underestimated, and white British individuals and females predominated among donors. Increases in Spike-specific TCR breadth and depth were seen after two AZD1222 doses. Every sample of the repertoires postdated the peak T cell response.

Germline CDR1 and CDR2: SGHTA and FQGNSA. V was pared by 3 bases and J by 5 bases, with 12 bases of the junction left unmatched. This CDR3 is built from 16 residues. Only in-frame clones appear in the TCRdb table, and some are missing; sequencing was by immunoSEQ multiplex PCR. Found here are about 200,000 clones, more than 85% of them singletons; the top ten hold 1%. This sample comprised peripheral blood, obtained on day 0 of MenACWY control vaccination. V and J are TRBV7-2 and TRBJ1-1; 7 bases map to TRBD1. This TCR was recovered from an adult in good health. CDR3 in DNA: TGTGCCAGCAGCTTGTTTTCACAGGGGATGGGGACTGAAGCTTTCTTT. This codes for CASSLFSQGMGTEAFF. The whole variable domain, filled in from reference TRBV7-2 and TRBJ1-1, reads GAGVSQSPSNKVTEKGKDVELRCDPISGHTALYWYRQSLGQGLEFLIYFQGNSAPDKSGLPSDRFSAERTGGSVSTLTIQRTQQEDSAVYLCASSLFSQGMGTEAFFGQGTRLTVV.